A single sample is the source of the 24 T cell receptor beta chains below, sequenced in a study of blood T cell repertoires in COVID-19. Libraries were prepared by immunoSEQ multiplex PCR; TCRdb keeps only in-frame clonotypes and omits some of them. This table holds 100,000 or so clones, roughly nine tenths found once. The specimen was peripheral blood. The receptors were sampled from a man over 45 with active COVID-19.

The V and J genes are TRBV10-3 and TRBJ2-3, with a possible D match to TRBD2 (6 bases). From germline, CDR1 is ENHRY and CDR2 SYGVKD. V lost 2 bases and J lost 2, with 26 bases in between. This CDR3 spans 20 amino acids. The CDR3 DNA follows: TGTGCCATCAGTGAGAGCGTCGGGGGAGGACAACCGGTCAACACAGATACGCAGTATTTT. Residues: CAISESVGGGQPVNTDTQYF.

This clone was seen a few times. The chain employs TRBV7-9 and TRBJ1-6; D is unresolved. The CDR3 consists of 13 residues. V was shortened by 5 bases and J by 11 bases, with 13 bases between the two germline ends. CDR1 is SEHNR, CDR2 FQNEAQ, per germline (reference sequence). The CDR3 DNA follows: TGTGCCAGCAGCGGCTCGGGGTTGGCACCCCTCCACTTT. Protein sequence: CASSGSGLAPLHF. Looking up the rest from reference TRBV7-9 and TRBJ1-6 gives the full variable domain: DTGVSQNPRHKITKRGQNVTFRCDPISEHNRLYWYRQTLGQGPEFLTYFQNEAQLEKSRLLSDRFSAERPKGSFSTLEIQRTEQGDSAMYLCASSGSGLAPLHFGNGTRLTVT.

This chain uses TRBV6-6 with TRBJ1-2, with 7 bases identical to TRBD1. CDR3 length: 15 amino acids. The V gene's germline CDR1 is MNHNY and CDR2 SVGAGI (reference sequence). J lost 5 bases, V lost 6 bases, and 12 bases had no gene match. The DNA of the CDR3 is TGTGCCAGCAGCTCACAGGGGATAGTGAATTATGGCTACACCTTC. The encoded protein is CASSSQGIVNYGYTF.

The CDR3 DNA is TGTGCCAGCAGCTTAGAGGGGGCGGATGAAGCTTTCTTT. Protein sequence: CASSLEGADEAFF. The rearrangement links TRBV7-8 to TRBJ1-1; 7 bases map to TRBD1. V dropped 1 base and J dropped 7; count of bases not matched to a gene: 3. CDR3 length: 13 amino acids. From germline, CDR1 is SGHVS and CDR2 FQNEAQ.

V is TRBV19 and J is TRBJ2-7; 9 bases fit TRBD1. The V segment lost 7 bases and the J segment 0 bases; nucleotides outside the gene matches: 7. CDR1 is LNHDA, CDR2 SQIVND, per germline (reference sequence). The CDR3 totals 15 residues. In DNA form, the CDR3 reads TGTGCCAGTAACTCGGGACAGGGTGGCTCCTACGAGCAGTACTTC. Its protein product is CASNSGQGGSYEQYF.

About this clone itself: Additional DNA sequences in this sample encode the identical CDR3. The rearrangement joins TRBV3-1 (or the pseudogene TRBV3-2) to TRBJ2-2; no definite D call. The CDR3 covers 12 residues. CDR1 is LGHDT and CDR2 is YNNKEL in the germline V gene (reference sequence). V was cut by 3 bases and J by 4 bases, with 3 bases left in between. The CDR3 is CASSHSTGELFF. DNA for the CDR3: TGTGCCAGCAGCCACAGCACCGGGGAGCTGTTTTTT.

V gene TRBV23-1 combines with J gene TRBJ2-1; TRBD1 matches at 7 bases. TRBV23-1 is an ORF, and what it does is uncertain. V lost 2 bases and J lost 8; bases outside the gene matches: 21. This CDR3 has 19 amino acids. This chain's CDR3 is CASSQTTTNRGIMVYEQFF. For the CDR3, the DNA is TGCGCCAGCAGTCAAACCACCACAAACAGGGGAATAATGGTCTATGAGCAGTTCTTC.

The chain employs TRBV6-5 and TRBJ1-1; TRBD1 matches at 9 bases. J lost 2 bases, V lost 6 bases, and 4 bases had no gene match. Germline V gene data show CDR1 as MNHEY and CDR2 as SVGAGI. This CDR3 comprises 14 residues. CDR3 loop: CASREDRGNTEAFF. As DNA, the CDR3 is TGTGCCAGCAGGGAGGACAGGGGCAACACTGAAGCTTTCTTT.

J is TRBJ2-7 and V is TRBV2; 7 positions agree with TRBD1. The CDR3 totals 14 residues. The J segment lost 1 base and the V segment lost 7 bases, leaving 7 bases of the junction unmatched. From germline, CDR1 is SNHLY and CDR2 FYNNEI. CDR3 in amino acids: CASTPTGSSYEQYF. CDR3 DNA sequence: TGTGCCAGCACCCCGACAGGGTCGTCCTACGAGCAGTACTTC.

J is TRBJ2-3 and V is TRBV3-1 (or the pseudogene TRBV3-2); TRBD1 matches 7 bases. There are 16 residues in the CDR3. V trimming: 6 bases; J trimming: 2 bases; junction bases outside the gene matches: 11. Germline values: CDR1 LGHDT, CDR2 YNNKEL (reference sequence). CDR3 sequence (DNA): TGTGCCAGCAGTCGACACCGGGACAGAGCCACAGATACGCAGTATTTT. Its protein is CASSRHRDRATDTQYF.

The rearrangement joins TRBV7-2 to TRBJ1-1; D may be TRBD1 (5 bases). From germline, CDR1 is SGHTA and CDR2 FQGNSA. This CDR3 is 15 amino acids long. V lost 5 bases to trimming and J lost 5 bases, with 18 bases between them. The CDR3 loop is CASSLTGEGRTEAFF. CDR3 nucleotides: TGTGCCAGCAGCCTAACGGGGGAGGGGAGGACTGAAGCTTTCTTT.

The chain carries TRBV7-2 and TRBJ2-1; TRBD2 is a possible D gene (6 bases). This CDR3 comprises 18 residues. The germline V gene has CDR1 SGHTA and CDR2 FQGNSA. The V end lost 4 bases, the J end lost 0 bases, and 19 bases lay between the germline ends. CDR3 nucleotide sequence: TGTGCCAGCAGCTCGAAAGGGGCTTGGCGGGGCTCCTACAATGAGCAGTTCTTC. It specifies CASSSKGAWRGSYNEQFF.

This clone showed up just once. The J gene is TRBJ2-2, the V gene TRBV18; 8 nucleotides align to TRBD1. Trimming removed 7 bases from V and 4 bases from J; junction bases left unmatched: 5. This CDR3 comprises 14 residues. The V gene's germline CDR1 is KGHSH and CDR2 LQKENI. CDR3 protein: CASCDRGGTGELFF. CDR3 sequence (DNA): TGTGCCAGCTGTGACAGGGGAGGCACCGGGGAGCTGTTTTTT.

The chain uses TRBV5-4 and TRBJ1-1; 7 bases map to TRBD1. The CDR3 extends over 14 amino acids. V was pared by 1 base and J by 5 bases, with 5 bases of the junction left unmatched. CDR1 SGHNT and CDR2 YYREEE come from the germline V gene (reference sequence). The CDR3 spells CASSLRGPETEAFF. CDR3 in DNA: TGTGCCAGCAGCTTGAGGGGGCCGGAGACTGAAGCTTTCTTT.

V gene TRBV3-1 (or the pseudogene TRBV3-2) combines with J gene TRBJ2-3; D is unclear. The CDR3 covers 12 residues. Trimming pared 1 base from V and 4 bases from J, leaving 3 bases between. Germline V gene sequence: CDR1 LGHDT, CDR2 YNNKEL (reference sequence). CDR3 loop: CASSQVADTQYF. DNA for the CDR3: TGTGCCAGCAGCCAAGTAGCAGATACGCAGTATTTT.

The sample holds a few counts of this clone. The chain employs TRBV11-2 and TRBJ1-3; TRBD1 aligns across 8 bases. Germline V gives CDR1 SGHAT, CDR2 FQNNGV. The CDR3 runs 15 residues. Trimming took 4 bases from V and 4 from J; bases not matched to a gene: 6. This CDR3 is CASSSIRDRGNTIYF. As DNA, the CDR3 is TGTGCCAGCAGCTCCATCCGGGACAGGGGAAACACCATATATTTT. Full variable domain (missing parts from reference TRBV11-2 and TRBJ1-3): EAGVAQSPRYKIIEKRQSVAFWCNPISGHATLYWYQQILGQGPKLLIQFQNNGVVDDSQLPKDRFSAERLKGVDSTLKIQPAKLEDSAVYLCASSSIRDRGNTIYFGEGSWLTVV.

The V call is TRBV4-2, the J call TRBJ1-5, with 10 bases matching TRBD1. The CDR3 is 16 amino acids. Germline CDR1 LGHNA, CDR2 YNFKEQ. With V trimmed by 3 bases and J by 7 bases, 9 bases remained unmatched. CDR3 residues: CASSHRDGQGGQPQHF. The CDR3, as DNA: TGTGCCAGCAGCCACCGAGATGGACAGGGGGGGCAGCCCCAGCATTTT.

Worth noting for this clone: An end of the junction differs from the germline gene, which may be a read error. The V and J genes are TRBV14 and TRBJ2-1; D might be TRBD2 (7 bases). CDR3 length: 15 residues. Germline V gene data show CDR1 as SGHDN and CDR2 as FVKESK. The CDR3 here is CASSQGGGLYNEQFF. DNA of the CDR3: TGTGCCAGCAGTCAAGGCGGGGGCCTGTACAATGAGCAGTTCTTC. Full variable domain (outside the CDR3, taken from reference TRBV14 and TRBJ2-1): EAGVTQFPSHSVIEKGQTVTLRCDPISGHDNLYWYRRVMGKEIKFLLHFVKESKQDESGMPNNRFLAERTGGTYSTLKVQPAELEDSGVYFCASSQGGGLYNEQFFGPGTRLTVL.

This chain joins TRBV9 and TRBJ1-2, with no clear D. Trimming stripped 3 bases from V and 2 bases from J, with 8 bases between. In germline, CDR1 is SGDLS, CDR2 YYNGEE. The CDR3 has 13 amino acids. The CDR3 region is CASSARLNYGYTF. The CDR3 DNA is TGTGCCAGCAGCGCGCGACTGAACTATGGCTACACCTTC.

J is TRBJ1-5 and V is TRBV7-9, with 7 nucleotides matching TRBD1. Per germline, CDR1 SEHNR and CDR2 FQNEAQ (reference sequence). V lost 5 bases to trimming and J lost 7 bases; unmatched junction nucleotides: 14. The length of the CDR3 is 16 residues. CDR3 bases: TGTGCCAGCAGCAACCAGCAAGACAGGGTAAAGCAGCCCCAGCATTTT. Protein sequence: CASSNQQDRVKQPQHF.

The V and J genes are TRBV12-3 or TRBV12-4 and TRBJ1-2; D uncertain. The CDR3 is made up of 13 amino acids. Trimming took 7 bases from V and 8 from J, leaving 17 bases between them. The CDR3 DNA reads TGTGCCAGCACCCTGGGTTTTGCGGGAGGCTACACCTTC. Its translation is CASTLGFAGGYTF.

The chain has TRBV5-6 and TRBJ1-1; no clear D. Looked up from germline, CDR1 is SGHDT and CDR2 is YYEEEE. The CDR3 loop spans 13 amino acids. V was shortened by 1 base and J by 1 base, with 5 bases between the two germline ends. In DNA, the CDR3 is TGTGCCAGCAGCTTGCGAGGGAACACTGAAGCTTTCTTT. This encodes CASSLRGNTEAFF.

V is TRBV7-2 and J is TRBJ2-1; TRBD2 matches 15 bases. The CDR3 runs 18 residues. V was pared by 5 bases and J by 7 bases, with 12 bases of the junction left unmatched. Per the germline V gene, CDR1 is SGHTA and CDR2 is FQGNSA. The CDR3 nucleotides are TGTGCCAGCAGCCCCGGGACTAGCGGGGGGCTCATAGGAAATGAGCAGTTCTTC. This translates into CASSPGTSGGLIGNEQFF. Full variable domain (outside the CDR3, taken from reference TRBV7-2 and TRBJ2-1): GAGVSQSPSNKVTEKGKDVELRCDPISGHTALYWYRQSLGQGLEFLIYFQGNSAPDKSGLPSDRFSAERTGGSVSTLTIQRTQQEDSAVYLCASSPGTSGGLIGNEQFFGPGTRLTVL.

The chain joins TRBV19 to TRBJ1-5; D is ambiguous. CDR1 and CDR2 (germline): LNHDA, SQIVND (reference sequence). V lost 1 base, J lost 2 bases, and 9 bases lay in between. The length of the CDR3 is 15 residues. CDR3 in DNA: TGTGCCAGTAGTATAGTTGCCAGTGGCAATCAGCCCCAGCATTTT. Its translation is CASSIVASGNQPQHF.